This is a list of T cell receptor beta chains from one sample in a study of liver allograft versus peripheral blood T cells. TCRdb reprocessed the reads via MiXCR and lists one record per CDR3 protein. The sample carries 13,000 or so distinct CDR3 sequences, roughly 18% recorded once. Receptor source: a human patient who had a liver transplant. The T cells may partly be graft donor cells. CDR3s include the opening cysteine and the closing phenylalanine or tryptophan. D genes are given only for firm matches. For some rows the clone size is stated as once, few or many, or as a class when expanded; others skip it.

cdr3_length j_call d_call v_call clone_size cdr3_aa cdr3_nt
13 TRBJ2-2 NA TRBV19 few CASSIGSTGELFF TGTGCCAGTAGTATAGGGAGTACCGGGGAGCTGTTTTTT
13 TRBJ1-1 NA TRBV19 NA CASREGGDTEAFF TGTGCCAGTAGGGAAGGGGGGGACACTGAAGCTTTCTTT
15 TRBJ2-1 TRBD1 TRBV18 medium-sized CASSSGQVTYNEQFF TGTGCCAGCTCTTCGGGACAGGTGACCTACAATGAGCAGTTCTTC
15 TRBJ1-6 NA TRBV20-1 many CSASLQTLRFSPLHF TGCAGTGCTTCCTTACAGACCCTCAGATTCTCACCCCTCCACTTT
15 TRBJ2-3 NA TRBV28 NA CASSTHRDLGDTQYF TGTGCCAGCAGTACACACAGGGATCTAGGAGATACGCAGTATTTT
17 TRBJ1-1 NA TRBV19 NA CASSIPTGRWMNTEAFF TGTGCCAGTAGTATCCCCACAGGGCGGTGGATGAACACTGAAGCTTTCTTT
15 TRBJ1-6 NA TRBV6-5 medium-sized CASSYQASSNSPLHF TGTGCCAGCAGTTACCAAGCATCCTCTAATTCACCCCTCCACTTT
14 TRBJ2-3 TRBD1 TRBV28 many CASSFRGLTDTQYF TGTGCCAGCAGTTTCAGGGGGCTTACAGATACGCAGTATTTT
14 TRBJ2-5 TRBD1 TRBV5-4 NA CASRWDSSGETQYF TGTGCCAGCAGGTGGGACAGTTCAGGGGAGACCCAGTACTTC
16 TRBJ2-7 TRBD2 TRBV7-9 few CASSTPGTSGSYEQYF TGTGCCAGCAGCACACCCGGGACTAGCGGATCCTACGAGCAGTACTTC
14 TRBJ1-2 NA TRBV28 medium-sized CASSSEQGSSGYTF TGTGCCAGCAGTTCGGAACAGGGTTCGTCTGGCTACACCTTC
16 TRBJ1-2 TRBD1 TRBV28 many CASIHETGGANYGYTF TGTGCCAGCATTCACGAGACAGGGGGCGCAAACTATGGCTACACCTTC
14 TRBJ2-7 TRBD1 TRBV12-3/TRBV12-4 NA CASSSGTGGSEQYF TGTGCCAGCAGCTCCGGGACAGGGGGTAGCGAGCAGTACTTC
13 TRBJ2-4 TRBD2 TRBV6-1 many CASSEWEGNIQYF TGTGCCAGCAGTGAATGGGAGGGGAACATTCAGTACTTC
13 TRBJ2-7 NA TRBV20-1 NA CSARDPLVYEQYF TGCAGTGCTAGAGATCCATTAGTCTACGAGCAGTACTTC
14 TRBJ2-7 NA TRBV20-1 NA CSARDIGHSYEQYF TGCAGTGCTAGAGACATCGGCCACTCCTACGAGCAGTACTTC
14 TRBJ1-2 NA TRBV28 NA CASRDQTANYGYTF TGTGCCAGCAGGGACCAGACAGCTAACTATGGCTACACCTTC
13 TRBJ1-1 NA TRBV7-2 few CASRNEVLQEAFF TGTGCCAGCAGGAATGAAGTATTACAGGAAGCTTTCTTT
15 TRBJ1-1 NA TRBV5-5 few CASSLRSTGPTEAFF TGTGCCAGCAGCTTACGATCTACAGGGCCGACTGAAGCTTTCTTT
15 TRBJ2-7 NA TRBV5-1 NA CASSLDFPGVDEQYF TGCGCCAGCAGCTTGGATTTCCCAGGGGTGGACGAGCAGTACTTC
14 TRBJ2-7 NA TRBV12-3/TRBV12-4 NA CASSLGPGPYEQYF TGTGCCAGCAGTTTAGGGCCGGGTCCCTACGAGCAGTACTTC
15 TRBJ1-1 NA TRBV18 medium-sized CASSRLQGMNTEAFF TGTGCCAGCTCACGGCTACAGGGCATGAACACTGAAGCTTTCTTT
15 TRBJ2-7 NA TRBV19 few CASSKSGTGHNEQYF TGTGCCAGTAGTAAATCCGGGACGGGTCACAACGAGCAGTACTTC
16 TRBJ1-3 TRBD1 TRBV20-1 NA CSARDSTGGAGNTIYF TGCAGTGCTAGAGACTCTACAGGGGGTGCTGGAAACACCATATATTTT
16 TRBJ1-1 NA TRBV6-6 medium-sized CASIPEGWRVNTEAFF TGTGCCAGCATCCCTGAGGGGTGGCGGGTAAACACTGAAGCTTTCTTT
18 TRBJ1-2 NA TRBV10-1 NA CASSEDSVPNRANYGYTF TGCGCCAGCAGTGAGGACAGCGTCCCGAATAGAGCTAACTATGGCTACACCTTC
13 TRBJ2-4 TRBD2 TRBV10-3 medium-sized CAISGLAGDIQYF TGTGCCATCAGTGGCCTAGCGGGGGACATTCAGTACTTC
15 TRBJ2-1 NA TRBV7-2 medium-sized CASSPPGTLYNEQFF TGTGCCAGCAGCCCCCCCGGGACGCTGTACAATGAGCAGTTCTTC
15 TRBJ2-5 TRBD2 TRBV20-1 NA CSARETSGRFETQYF TGCAGTGCTAGAGAGACTAGCGGGAGGTTTGAGACCCAGTACTTC
14 TRBJ2-2 NA TRBV7-2 medium-sized CASSLETVSGELFF TGTGCCAGCAGCTTAGAAACGGTCAGCGGGGAGCTGTTTTTT